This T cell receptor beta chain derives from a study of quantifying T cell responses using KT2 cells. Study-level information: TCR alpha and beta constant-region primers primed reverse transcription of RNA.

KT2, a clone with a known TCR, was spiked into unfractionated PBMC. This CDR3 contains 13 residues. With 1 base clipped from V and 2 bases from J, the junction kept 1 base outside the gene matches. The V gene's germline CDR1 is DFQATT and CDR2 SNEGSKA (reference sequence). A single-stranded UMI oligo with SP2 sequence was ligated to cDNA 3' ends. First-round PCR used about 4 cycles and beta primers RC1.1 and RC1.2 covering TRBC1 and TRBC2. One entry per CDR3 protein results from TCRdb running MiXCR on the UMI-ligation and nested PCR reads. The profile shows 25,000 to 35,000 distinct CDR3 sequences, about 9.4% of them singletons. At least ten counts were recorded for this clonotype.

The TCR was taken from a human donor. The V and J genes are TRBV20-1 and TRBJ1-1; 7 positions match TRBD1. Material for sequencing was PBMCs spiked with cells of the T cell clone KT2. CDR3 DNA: TGCAGTGCTAGAGGAGGGGGCAACACTGAAGCTTTCTTT. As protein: CSARGGGNTEAFF.